One sample yielded the 14 T cell receptor beta chains listed below, sequenced in a study of blood T cell repertoires in COVID-19. Measured with immunoSEQ multiplex PCR; TCRdb has only the in-frame clones, and not every one. The sample records tens of thousands of clones, 70% to 85% being singletons. The material sequenced was peripheral blood. The receptor source for this set is an older woman with acute or convalescent COVID-19.

This clone was recorded only once. This chain uses TRBV12-5 with TRBJ2-2; 7 nucleotides match TRBD1. The length of the CDR3 is 17 residues. V gave up 4 bases and J gave up 0 bases; unmatched junction bases: 8. Germline values: CDR1 LGHNT, CDR2 FRNRAP. The DNA of the CDR3 is TGTGCTAGTGGTTCCCCACCGGGACAGTCGAACACCGGGGAGCTGTTTTTT. This translates into CASGSPPGQSNTGELFF. Full variable domain (outside the CDR3, taken from reference TRBV12-5 and TRBJ2-2): DARVTQTPRHKVTEMGQEVTMRCQPILGHNTVFWYRQTMMQGLELLAYFRNRAPLDDSGMPKDRFSAEMPDATLATLKIQPSEPRDSAVYFCASGSPPGQSNTGELFFGEGSRLTVL.

The gene calls are TRBV11-1 and TRBJ2-2, with D possibly matching TRBD1 (6 bases). V lost 7 bases and J 4 bases, leaving 16 bases between the germline ends. Germline loops: CDR1 SGHAT, CDR2 FQDESV (reference sequence). The CDR3 is 15 residues long. The CDR3 DNA reads TGTGCCAGCACCCTACAGGGATCCTCCACCGGGGAGCTGTTTTTT. Its protein is CASTLQGSSTGELFF.

This chain joins TRBV5-1 and TRBJ2-3, with D tentatively TRBD1 (6 bases). Trimming shortened V by 2 bases and J by 0 bases, and 10 bases separated the two germline ends. CDR3 size: 15 residues. The germline CDR1 and CDR2 sequences are SGHRS and YFSETQ. CDR3 bases: TGCGCCAGCAGCTTTAGGGGGTCTAGCACAGATACGCAGTATTTT. Protein product: CASSFRGSSTDTQYF. Drawing the rest from reference TRBV5-1 and TRBJ2-3, the complete variable domain is KAGVTQTPRYLIKTRGQQVTLSCSPISGHRSVSWYQQTPGQGLQFLFEYFSETQRNKGNFPGRFSGRQFSNSRSEMNVSTLELGDSALYLCASSFRGSSTDTQYFGPGTRLTVL.

The count of this clone is one. J is TRBJ1-4 and V is TRBV12-3 or TRBV12-4; D unclear. This CDR3 region has 13 residues. Trimming took 4 bases from V and 6 from J, leaving 9 bases between them. The CDR3 reads CASSYVSDEKLFF. For the CDR3, the DNA is TGTGCCAGCAGTTATGTGTCGGATGAAAAACTGTTTTTT.

This clone was counted a few times. V and J are TRBV18 and TRBJ2-1, with D perhaps matching TRBD1 (6 bases). The CDR3 spans 19 residues. Deletions cut 8 bases from V and 0 bases from J, with 26 bases between. Germline V gene sequence: CDR1 KGHSH, CDR2 LQKENI. This CDR3 reads CASPSRTVRLIASYNEQFF. CDR3 coding DNA: TGTGCCAGCCCGAGTAGGACAGTCCGTCTAATTGCCTCCTACAATGAGCAGTTCTTC.

The V and J genes are TRBV18 and TRBJ2-1, with TRBD2 identical over 8 bases. The CDR3 is 15 amino acids. The germline CDR1 and CDR2 sequences are KGHSH and LQKENI. Losses at the gene ends were 2 bases for V and 3 bases for J; bases not matched to a gene: 3. CDR3 loop: CASSPTSGDYNEQFF. In DNA form, the CDR3 reads TGTGCCAGCTCACCAACTAGCGGTGACTACAATGAGCAGTTCTTC.

The gene calls are TRBV14 and TRBJ2-1; TRBD1 matches at 8 bases. Trimming took 8 bases from V and 6 from J; bases not matched to a gene: 6. This CDR3 has 13 amino acids. Germline V lookup: CDR1 SGHDN, CDR2 FVKESK. CDR3 sequence (DNA): TGTGCCAGCGGGACAGGAGCGCTCAATGAGCAGTTCTTC. Translated, it gives CASGTGALNEQFF.

CDR3 sequence: CASSPGASTDTQYF. For the CDR3, the DNA is TGTGCCAGCAGCCCAGGTGCTAGCACAGATACGCAGTATTTT. The chain is built from TRBV11-1 and TRBJ2-3; D unclear. Trimming removed 5 bases at V and 0 bases at J, with 9 bases between. Per germline, CDR1 SGHAT and CDR2 FQDESV (reference sequence). The CDR3 length is 14 residues.

The gene calls are TRBV10-3 and TRBJ2-3; TRBD1 might be the D (6 bases). This CDR3 spans 14 amino acids. Germline V gene lookup returns CDR1 ENHRY and CDR2 SYGVKD. V lost 6 bases to trimming and J lost 1 base, with 11 bases between them. The CDR3 DNA reads as TGTGCCATCAGCCCAGGGGACGGCACAGATACGCAGTATTTT. Amino acid sequence: CAISPGDGTDTQYF.

This chain connects TRBV2 to TRBJ2-1, with 10 bases that match TRBD2. This CDR3 region has 19 residues. The germline gives CDR1 SNHLY, CDR2 FYNNEI. V was clipped by 6 bases and J by 0 bases; unmatched bases: 14. The CDR3 nucleotides are TGTGCCAGCAGGAGGATTAGCGGGGGGAGACTAAGCTCCTACAATGAGCAGTTCTTC. It yields the protein CASRRISGGRLSSYNEQFF.

This chain links TRBV12-3 or TRBV12-4 with TRBJ1-5, with 7 bases aligning to TRBD1. The CDR3 is 13 amino acids. The ends lost 8 bases at V and 7 bases at J; junction bases unmatched: 8. This CDR3 reads CASGKGAQQPQHF. In DNA, the CDR3 is TGTGCCAGCGGGAAGGGGGCGCAACAGCCCCAGCATTTT.

The J gene is TRBJ1-1, the V gene TRBV5-6, with D hard to call. V gave up 1 base and J gave up 5 bases, with 6 bases separating them. Germline V gene lookup returns CDR1 SGHDT and CDR2 YYEEEE. The CDR3 sequence is 12 residues long. The CDR3: CASSLSGTEAFF. CDR3 bases: TGTGCCAGCAGCTTGTCCGGGACTGAAGCTTTCTTT.

Many counts were recorded for this clone. The chain combines TRBV28 with TRBJ2-2, with 9 bases that match TRBD1. The CDR3 extends over 15 amino acids. Trimming cost V 6 bases and J 11 bases; bases outside gene matches: 13. From germline, CDR1 is MDHEN and CDR2 SYDVKM. CDR3 in amino acids: CASRPVTGGDFELFF. The CDR3 DNA is TGTGCCAGCAGACCCGTGACAGGGGGGGACTTCGAGCTGTTTTTT.

This chain links TRBV13 with TRBJ2-7; tentatively, D is TRBD1 (6 bases). The CDR3 spans 14 residues. The germline V and J ends were trimmed by 6 bases and 4 bases, with 16 bases remaining between them. CDR1 and CDR2 (germline): PRHDT, FYEKMQ (reference sequence). CDR3 in DNA: TGTGCCAGCAGGAGGGGGTTACTAGGATACGAGCAGTACTTC. It encodes CASRRGLLGYEQYF.